Sequencing of this T cell receptor beta chain was carried out in a study of blood T cells in healthy people across ages. A sample-barcoded 5' primer and a J-beta primer mix were used in a second PCR of roughly 6 to 12 cycles. TCRdb reprocessed the 5' RACE reads with MiXCR, giving one entry per CDR3 protein. Altogether hundreds of thousands of distinct CDR3 sequences are present, roughly 44% being singletons, with the ten largest covering roughly 19%. The CDR3 has 16 amino acids. Trimming removed 8 bases at V and 0 bases at J, with 18 bases between. V and J are TRBV12-3 or TRBV12-4 and TRBJ2-3; D is unresolved. This receptor was taken from a man aged 60 to 69 in good health. Source material: blood. CDR3 sequence: CASSPRVSSSTDTQYF. In DNA, the CDR3 is TGTGCCAGCTCACCTAGGGTGTCTTCTAGCACAGATACGCAGTATTTT.